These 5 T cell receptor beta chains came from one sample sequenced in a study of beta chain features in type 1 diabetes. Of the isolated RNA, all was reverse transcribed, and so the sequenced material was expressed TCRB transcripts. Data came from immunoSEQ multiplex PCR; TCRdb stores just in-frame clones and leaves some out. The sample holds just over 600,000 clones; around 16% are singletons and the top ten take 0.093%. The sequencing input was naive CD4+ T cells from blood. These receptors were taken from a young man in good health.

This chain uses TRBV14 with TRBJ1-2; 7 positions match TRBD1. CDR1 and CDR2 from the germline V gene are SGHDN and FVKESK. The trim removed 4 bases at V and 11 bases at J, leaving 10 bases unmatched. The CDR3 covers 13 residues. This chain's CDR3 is CASSLRRQGLYTF. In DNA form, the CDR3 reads TGTGCCAGCAGCCTGCGCCGACAGGGACTTTACACCTTC.

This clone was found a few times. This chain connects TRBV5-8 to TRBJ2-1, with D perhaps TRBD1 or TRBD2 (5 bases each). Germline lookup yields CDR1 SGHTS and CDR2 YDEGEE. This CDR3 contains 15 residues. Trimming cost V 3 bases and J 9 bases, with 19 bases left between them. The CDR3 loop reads CASSSNPGRPIEQFF. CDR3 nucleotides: TGTGCCAGCAGCTCTAATCCGGGACGTCCCATTGAGCAGTTCTTC.

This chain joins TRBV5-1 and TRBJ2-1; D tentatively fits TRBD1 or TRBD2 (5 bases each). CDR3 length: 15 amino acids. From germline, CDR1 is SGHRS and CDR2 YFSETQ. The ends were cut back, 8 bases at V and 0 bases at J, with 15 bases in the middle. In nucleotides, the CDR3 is TGCGCCAGTCAGCTCAGCGGACACTCCTACAATGAGCAGTTCTTC. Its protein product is CASQLSGHSYNEQFF.

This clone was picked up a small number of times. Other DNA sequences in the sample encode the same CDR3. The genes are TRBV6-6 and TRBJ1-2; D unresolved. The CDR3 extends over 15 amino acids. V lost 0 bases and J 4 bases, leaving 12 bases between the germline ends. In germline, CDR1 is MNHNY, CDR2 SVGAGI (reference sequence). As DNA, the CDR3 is TGTGCCAGCAGTTACTCGGAGTTAGGAGGCTATGGCTACACCTTC. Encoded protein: CASSYSELGGYGYTF.

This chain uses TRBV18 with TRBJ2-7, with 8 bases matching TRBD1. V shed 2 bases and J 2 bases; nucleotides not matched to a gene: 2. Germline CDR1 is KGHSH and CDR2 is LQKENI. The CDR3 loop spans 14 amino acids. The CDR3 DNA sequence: TGTGCCAGCTCACCAGAGACAGGGGCCTACGAGCAGTACTTC. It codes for CASSPETGAYEQYF.